Shown below are 13 T cell receptor beta chains from a single sample sequenced in a study of cytomegalovirus exposure and HLA in healthy donors. The PCR had 60 Vbeta and 13 Jbeta primers. Using immunoSEQ multiplex PCR, the repertoire was profiled, and TCRdb retains in-frame clones only, with some absent. The table lists over 100,000 clones, 74% of them singletons. The sequencing input was PBMCs. The origin of the receptors is a man in his forties or fifties in good health and CMV-seropositive.

V and J are TRBV10-3 and TRBJ2-6; possibly TRBD1 for D (6 bases). Deletions cut 10 bases from V and 1 base from J, with 23 bases between. The CDR3 runs 18 residues. Germline assignment: CDR1 ENHRY and CDR2 SYGVKD. The CDR3 nucleotides are TGTGCCACCTATAACCGGGACACGCAAAAATCTGGGGCCAACGTCCTGACTTTC. Residues: CATYNRDTQKSGANVLTF.

The chain is built from TRBV6-4 and TRBJ2-5; TRBD1 agrees at 9 bases. Germline V gene lookup returns CDR1 MRHNA and CDR2 SNTAGT. Unmatched junction bases numbered 9, after V lost 5 bases and J lost 5 bases. This CDR3 comprises 15 residues. In DNA, the CDR3 is TGTGCCAGCAGTAAAGGGGACAGGGACCCGGAGACCCAGTACTTC. As protein: CASSKGDRDPETQYF.

As concerns this clone: Other DNA sequences in this sample translate to the same CDR3. The rearrangement joins TRBV2 to TRBJ1-5; D call uncertain. Germline-derived CDR1 and CDR2 are SNHLY and FYNNEI. Trimming shortened V by 4 bases and J by 2 bases, and 6 bases separated the two germline ends. This CDR3 comprises 13 residues. The CDR3 loop is CASSGTGNQPQHF. The CDR3, as DNA: TGTGCCAGCAGTGGAACAGGCAATCAGCCCCAGCATTTT.

V usage is TRBV5-4 and J usage is TRBJ1-3, with TRBD1 identical over 7 bases. The CDR3 loop spans 15 amino acids. The J segment lost 1 base and the V segment lost 0 bases, leaving 1 base of the junction unmatched. Germline V lookup: CDR1 SGHNT, CDR2 YYREEE (reference sequence). The CDR3 region is CASSLGDRSGNTIYF. CDR3 bases: TGTGCCAGCAGCTTGGGGGACAGATCTGGAAACACCATATATTTT.

This clone was seen only a few times. The rearrangement links TRBV7-9 to TRBJ2-7, with D tentatively TRBD2 (5 bases). CDR3 length: 13 amino acids. Germline CDR1 SEHNR, CDR2 FQNEAQ (reference sequence). V lost 5 bases and J 5 bases, leaving 13 bases between the germline ends. The CDR3 DNA reads TGTGCCAGCAGCGGTACGGGGAACCACGAGCAGTACTTC. It translates to CASSGTGNHEQYF.

The rearrangement links TRBV10-3 to TRBJ1-1; no definite D call. Germline assignment: CDR1 ENHRY and CDR2 SYGVKD. V dropped 3 bases and J dropped 6 bases, with 14 bases sitting between them. This CDR3 has 14 amino acids. The CDR3 DNA sequence: TGTGCCATCAGTGAAATCGGCGGAGGATCTGAAGCTTTCTTT. Translating gives CAISEIGGGSEAFF.

A few counts support this clone. This CDR3 reads CASSRTEYNEQFF. The CDR3 DNA is TGTGCCAGCAGCAGGACAGAGTACAATGAGCAGTTCTTC. The chain employs TRBV6-5 and TRBJ2-1; possible D gene TRBD1, 6 bases. Trimming took 6 bases from V and 4 from J, leaving 10 bases between them. Germline CDR1 is MNHEY and CDR2 is SVGAGI. CDR3 length equals 13 residues.

The chain has TRBV2 and TRBJ2-5; perhaps TRBD1 as D (6 bases). Trimming took 4 bases from V and 0 from J, leaving 12 bases between them. Germline loops: CDR1 SNHLY, CDR2 FYNNEI. CDR3 size: 15 residues. The CDR3 spells CASSADRLYQETQYF. As DNA, the CDR3 is TGTGCCAGCAGTGCGGACAGACTTTACCAAGAGACCCAGTACTTC.

The genes are TRBV7-6 and TRBJ1-4, with 7 bases fitting TRBD1. The CDR3 runs to 14 residues. Germline V lookup: CDR1 SGHVS, CDR2 FNYEAQ. The ends lost 3 bases at V and 9 bases at J; junction bases unmatched: 7. The DNA for the CDR3 is TGTGCCAGCAGCTTTGCCCGACAGGGTAAAAAACTGTTTTTT. Protein sequence: CASSFARQGKKLFF.

The V and J genes are TRBV16 and TRBJ1-2; no firm D call. Germline V gene lookup returns CDR1 KGHSY and CDR2 FQNENV. The ends were cut back, 4 bases at V and 1 base at J, with 10 bases in the middle. The length of the CDR3 is 14 residues. The CDR3 sequence: CASSPSRVNYGYTF. The CDR3 DNA reads as TGTGCCAGCAGCCCCTCGAGGGTTAACTATGGCTACACCTTC.

This rearrangement joins TRBV10-2 to TRBJ1-5, with no clear D. The germline gives CDR1 WSHSY, CDR2 SAAADI. The CDR3 covers 13 residues. The germline V and J ends were trimmed by 6 bases and 0 bases, with 6 bases remaining between them. CDR3 nucleotide sequence: TGCGCCAGCAGGCCCTATAGCAATCAGCCCCAGCATTTT. Translation gives CASRPYSNQPQHF.

V gene TRBV18 combines with J gene TRBJ1-1, with D perhaps matching TRBD1 (5 bases). The germline V gene has CDR1 KGHSH and CDR2 LQKENI. Between the trimmed V and J ends, which lost 2 bases and 3 bases, there was a span of 13 bases. The CDR3 contains 15 residues. CDR3 bases: TGTGCCAGCTCACCAGGGGTGCTCAGGGACACTGAAGCTTTCTTT. It encodes CASSPGVLRDTEAFF.

Concerning this clone itself: One end of the junction is discordant with germline, which a read error may explain. The rearrangement uses TRBV7-9 and TRBJ1-3; D unresolved. Germline CDR1 reads SEHNR; CDR2 reads FQNEAQ (reference sequence). This CDR3 region has 12 residues. CDR3 in DNA: TGTGCCAGCAGCTTAGCGATCGGGGTATGGTACTTT. Its protein is CASSLAIGVWYF.